Presented here are 19 T cell receptor beta chains from one specimen sequenced in a study of blood T cell repertoires in COVID-19. Assay: immunoSEQ multiplex PCR; the TCRdb copy retains only in-frame clones and omits some. The sample has around 270,000 clones; about nine tenths are singletons. Sequencing used peripheral blood. These TCRs come from a young adult with COVID-19, enrolled during active disease.

The chain couples TRBV18 to TRBJ1-3; 8 nucleotides agree with TRBD1. Germline V gene lookup returns CDR1 KGHSH and CDR2 LQKENI. The CDR3 loop spans 16 amino acids. Trimming cost V 5 bases and J 4 bases; bases outside gene matches: 10. The CDR3, as DNA: TGTGCCAGCTCATCGAACCGGGGACAGGCAGGAAACACCATATATTTT. Its protein product is CASSSNRGQAGNTIYF.

In its sample, this clone was seen a few times. The chain uses TRBV14 and TRBJ1-6; 10 bases fit TRBD1. V trimming: 0 bases; J trimming: 10 bases; junction bases outside the gene matches: 0. CDR3 length: 14 amino acids. The germline V gene has CDR1 SGHDN and CDR2 FVKESK. The chain's CDR3 is CASSQETGGSPLHF. CDR3 nucleotide sequence: TGTGCCAGCAGCCAAGAGACAGGGGGCTCACCCCTCCACTTT. The whole variable domain, remainder taken from reference TRBV14 and TRBJ1-6, is EAGVTQFPSHSVIEKGQTVTLRCDPISGHDNLYWYRRVMGKEIKFLLHFVKESKQDESGMPNNRFLAERTGGTYSTLKVQPAELEDSGVYFCASSQETGGSPLHFGNGTRLTVT.

V usage is TRBV2 and J usage is TRBJ2-7; D is perhaps TRBD1 (5 bases). This CDR3 has 14 amino acids. The germline V gene encodes CDR1 SNHLY and CDR2 FYNNEI. The V gene lost 5 bases and the J gene lost 6 bases, with 17 bases spanning the gap. Here the CDR3 reads CASSSYGQPGEQYF. The CDR3 DNA reads as TGTGCCAGCAGTTCCTATGGACAACCGGGCGAGCAGTACTTC.

V usage is TRBV29-1 and J usage is TRBJ2-7, with TRBD1 matching 7 bases. The germline V gene has CDR1 SQVTM and CDR2 ANQGSEA. The junction had 4 bases not matched to a gene; V was cut back by 6 bases and J by 5 bases. The CDR3 runs to 11 residues. Here the CDR3 DNA reads TGCAGCGTCGCAACAGGGGACGAGCAGTACTTC. Translating it yields CSVATGDEQYF.

This clone has just one count. The chain joins TRBV19 to TRBJ2-2; TRBD2 matches 8 bases. This CDR3 has 19 residues. CDR1 is LNHDA, CDR2 SQIVND, per germline (reference sequence). V lost 11 bases and J lost 6; bases outside the gene matches: 26. The CDR3 bases are TGTGCCGCCCGACCCGCCGGCGGGAGGACCCGAGGCCCACCCGGGGAGCTGTTTTTT. Encoded protein: CAARPAGGRTRGPPGELFF.

This clone was detected only once. The gene calls are TRBV29-1 and TRBJ2-2; 9 nucleotides align to TRBD1. Germline loops: CDR1 SQVTM, CDR2 ANQGSEA. The CDR3 has 14 residues. With V trimmed by 7 bases and J by 2 bases, 5 bases remained unmatched. The CDR3 DNA is TGCAGCGCCGCGGGACAGGGAAACACCGGGGAGCTGTTTTTT. It specifies CSAAGQGNTGELFF.

The chain uses TRBV4-3 and TRBJ1-3, with TRBD1 as a possible D gene (6 bases). The germline V gene has CDR1 LGHNA and CDR2 YSLEER. V lost 6 bases and J lost 7, with 16 bases in between. The CDR3 length is 14 residues. CDR3 sequence reads: CASRPLGGSNTIYF. The CDR3 DNA follows: TGCGCCAGCAGGCCCCTAGGGGGAAGCAACACCATATATTTT.

This clone came up once. This chain connects TRBV4-1 to TRBJ1-3; D not resolved. From germline, CDR1 is MGHRA and CDR2 YSYEKL. The CDR3 extends over 14 amino acids. Trimming stripped 3 bases from V and 0 bases from J, with 6 bases between. The CDR3 DNA sequence: TGCGCCAGCAGCCAGGTACACTCTGGAAACACCATATATTTT. As protein: CASSQVHSGNTIYF.

This rearrangement joins TRBV18 to TRBJ1-1, with TRBD1 identical over 7 bases. This CDR3 contains 15 residues. The junction had 9 bases not matched to a gene; V was cut back by 6 bases and J by 2 bases. Germline CDR1 reads KGHSH; CDR2 reads LQKENI. CDR3 DNA sequence: TGTGCCAGCTCTCAAGACAGGGTCGGAAACACTGAAGCTTTCTTT. It specifies CASSQDRVGNTEAFF.

The rearrangement joins TRBV5-6 to TRBJ1-4, with TRBD1 identical over 7 bases. V gave up 4 bases and J gave up 6 bases; unmatched junction bases: 3. CDR1 and CDR2 from the germline V gene are SGHDT and YYEEEE. CDR3 length: 13 amino acids. CDR3: CASSPDRDEKLFF. In DNA, the CDR3 is TGTGCCAGCAGCCCCGACAGGGATGAAAAACTGTTTTTT.

This sequence joins TRBV30 and TRBJ1-4, with TRBD1 identical over 9 bases. The germline V gene has CDR1 GTSNPN and CDR2 SVGIG (reference sequence). The CDR3 runs 14 residues. V lost 5 bases to trimming and J lost 5 bases; unmatched junction nucleotides: 6. The CDR3 loop is CAWGRQGGNEKLFF. CDR3 nucleotide sequence: TGTGCCTGGGGCCGACAGGGGGGGAATGAAAAACTGTTTTTT. Combining the CDR3 with reference TRBV30 and TRBJ1-4 gives the whole variable domain SQTIHQWPATLVQPVGSPLSLECTVEGTSNPNLYWYRQAAGRGLQLLFYSVGIGQISSEVPQNLSASRPQDRQFILSSKKLLLSDSGFYLCAWGRQGGNEKLFFGSGTQLSVL.

The chain employs TRBV10-1 and TRBJ2-1; perhaps TRBD2 as D (6 bases). CDR1 WNHNN and CDR2 SYGVQD come from the germline V gene (reference sequence). This CDR3 is 15 amino acids long. Trimming shortened V by 2 bases and J by 8 bases, and 16 bases separated the two germline ends. CDR3 DNA sequence: TGCGCCAGCAGTGAGGGAGGGGTGGGAGCTGATGAGCAGTTCTTC. Translation: CASSEGGVGADEQFF.

DNA for the CDR3: TGTGCCAGCACTGGACAGGGGCTTGAAAAACTGTTTTTT. It specifies CASTGQGLEKLFF. The chain employs TRBV25-1 and TRBJ1-4; 9 nucleotides align to TRBD1. The germline V gene encodes CDR1 MGHDK and CDR2 SYGVNS. The CDR3 is 13 amino acids. With 7 bases clipped from V and 7 bases from J, the junction kept 4 bases outside the gene matches.

The genes are TRBV5-4 and TRBJ2-2; D gene ambiguous. The germline CDR1 and CDR2 sequences are SGHNT and YYREEE (reference sequence). Between the trimmed V and J ends, which lost 2 bases and 6 bases, there was a span of 14 bases. This CDR3 contains 15 residues. The chain's CDR3 is CASSFLGMESGELFF. The CDR3, as DNA: TGTGCCAGCAGCTTTCTCGGAATGGAGTCCGGGGAGCTGTTTTTT.

The gene calls are TRBV23-1 and TRBJ1-5; TRBD1 matches 11 bases. TRBV23-1 is an ORF, with its function uncertain. The V and J ends lost 2 bases and 0 bases, in that order; junction bases with no gene match: 3. The CDR3 contains 17 residues. The CDR3 sequence: CASSQGTGGYSNQPQHF. Here the CDR3 DNA reads TGCGCCAGCAGTCAAGGGACAGGGGGTTATAGCAATCAGCCCCAGCATTTT.

The rearrangement joins TRBV11-2 to TRBJ2-7; D perhaps matches TRBD1 (6 bases). CDR3 length: 13 residues. The germline V gene has CDR1 SGHAT and CDR2 FQNNGV. The ends were cut back, 5 bases at V and 0 bases at J, with 8 bases in the middle. This CDR3 reads CASSRTDSYEQYF. In DNA form, the CDR3 reads TGTGCCAGCAGCAGGACAGACTCCTACGAGCAGTACTTC.

Only one count was recorded for this clone. The chain combines TRBV3-1 (or the pseudogene TRBV3-2) with TRBJ2-7; possibly TRBD1 for D (6 bases). This CDR3 has 15 residues. The V gene lost 2 bases and the J gene lost 4 bases, with 15 bases spanning the gap. Germline V gene lookup returns CDR1 LGHDT and CDR2 YNNKEL (reference sequence). CDR3 bases: TGTGCCAGCAGCCAATCTGGCAGGGGTGGTTACGAGCAGTACTTC. This encodes CASSQSGRGGYEQYF.

This chain joins TRBV7-9 and TRBJ1-3; 7 bases are shared with TRBD1. The CDR3 has 16 residues. Germline CDR1 is SEHNR and CDR2 is FQNEAQ (reference sequence). The V and J ends lost 5 bases and 0 bases, in that order; junction bases with no gene match: 7. The CDR3 DNA follows: TGTGCCAGCAGCACTCGGGACAGCAACTCTGGAAACACCATATATTTT. Translation: CASSTRDSNSGNTIYF.

J is TRBJ2-7 and V is TRBV6-1; D may be TRBD1 (5 bases). V was trimmed by 2 bases and J by 5 bases, leaving 13 bases between them. CDR1 and CDR2 from the germline V gene are MNHNS and SASEGT. The CDR3 consists of 14 residues. CDR3 DNA: TGTGCCAGCAGTGAAAGGGGTCGGACCCACGAGCAGTACTTC. It is translated as CASSERGRTHEQYF.